Below are 26 T cell receptor beta chains sequenced from a single sample in a study of T cell responses to AZD1222 COVID-19 vaccine. Some clones are missing from TCRdb's copy, which holds only in-frame ones; the method was immunoSEQ multiplex PCR. The table has about 55,000 clones, nearly 90% seen once. Source: peripheral blood, taken on day 0 of AZD1222 vaccination. These receptors originate from an adult in good health.

This chain links TRBV27 with TRBJ1-2, with D possibly TRBD1 on 6 matching bases. Trimming stripped 2 bases from V and 5 bases from J, with 12 bases between. The CDR3 is 14 amino acids. In germline, CDR1 is MNHEY, CDR2 SMNVEV (reference sequence). CDR3: CASSLRGSGYGYTF. As DNA, the CDR3 is TGTGCCAGCAGTTTAAGGGGGTCCGGATATGGCTACACCTTC.

The rearrangement uses TRBV11-3 and TRBJ2-7, with 8 bases aligning to TRBD1. The length of the CDR3 is 14 residues. CDR1 is SGHNT, CDR2 YENEEA, per germline. Trimming removed 3 bases from V and 0 bases from J; junction bases left unmatched: 1. The CDR3 loop is CASSLGQASYEQYF. CDR3 in DNA: TGTGCCAGCAGCTTGGGACAGGCCTCCTACGAGCAGTACTTC.

The chain is built from TRBV3-1 (or the pseudogene TRBV3-2) and TRBJ2-2; D unclear. CDR1 is LGHDT and CDR2 is YNNKEL in the germline V gene (reference sequence). This CDR3 has 17 residues. V was pared by 1 base and J by 7 bases, with 19 bases between. The CDR3: CASSQVPMTPLGGELFF. The CDR3 DNA is TGTGCCAGCAGCCAAGTCCCTATGACACCTCTGGGCGGGGAGCTGTTTTTT.

The chain couples TRBV5-1 to TRBJ2-7, with D uncertain. V was clipped by 6 bases and J by 0 bases, with 16 bases between them. CDR3 size: 15 residues. CDR1 is SGHRS and CDR2 is YFSETQ in the germline V gene. The CDR3 reads CASTDGPGLSYEQYF. CDR3 sequence (DNA): TGCGCCAGCACGGACGGCCCGGGCCTCTCCTACGAGCAGTACTTC.

This clone was picked up one time. The chain carries TRBV5-1 and TRBJ1-1, with TRBD1 matching 10 bases. Germline V gene data show CDR1 as SGHRS and CDR2 as YFSETQ. The CDR3 is 14 residues long. V dropped 0 bases and J dropped 5; count of bases not matched to a gene: 1. The CDR3 DNA reads as TGCGCCAGCAGCTTGGTGGGACAGGGGACTGAAGCTTTCTTT. Translating it yields CASSLVGQGTEAFF.

The V call is TRBV9, the J call TRBJ1-2; 8 bases line up with TRBD1. CDR1 is SGDLS, CDR2 YYNGEE, per germline. The CDR3 loop spans 15 amino acids. Losses at the gene ends were 3 bases for V and 4 bases for J; bases not matched to a gene: 8. CDR3 residues: CASSDRTGLGYGYTF. The CDR3 bases are TGTGCCAGCAGCGATCGGACAGGGCTTGGCTATGGCTACACCTTC. The full variable domain, rest sourced from reference TRBV9 and TRBJ1-2, is DSGVTQTPKHLITATGQRVTLRCSPRSGDLSVYWYQQSLDQGLQFLIQYYNGEERAKGNILERFSAQQFPDLHSELNLSSLELGDSALYFCASSDRTGLGYGYTFGSGTRLTVV.

This clone came up a few times. The chain has TRBV5-6 and TRBJ2-7; D possibly corresponds to TRBD1 (6 bases). The germline V gene encodes CDR1 SGHDT and CDR2 YYEEEE. This CDR3 comprises 14 residues. Trimming stripped 4 bases from V and 2 bases from J, with 13 bases between. This CDR3 is CASSGNRVPYEQYF. CDR3 sequence (DNA): TGTGCCAGCAGCGGAAACAGGGTACCCTACGAGCAGTACTTC.

The rearrangement links TRBV2 to TRBJ2-1; the D gene is possibly TRBD1 (6 bases). The CDR3 has 14 residues. Germline-derived CDR1 and CDR2 are SNHLY and FYNNEI. The V gene lost 10 bases and the J gene lost 0 bases, with 13 bases spanning the gap. CDR3 in DNA: TGTGCCAACCCCACAGGGTCCTCCTACAATGAGCAGTTCTTC. Translated: CANPTGSSYNEQFF. The full variable domain, with the rest looked up from reference TRBV2 and TRBJ2-1, is EPEVTQTPSHQVTQMGQEVILRCVPISNHLYFYWYRQILGQKVEFLVSFYNNEISEKSEIFDDQFSVERPDGSNFTLKIRSTKLEDSAMYFCANPTGSSYNEQFFGPGTRLTVL.

The V gene is TRBV4-2, the J gene TRBJ2-3; possible D gene TRBD2, 6 bases. With 0 bases removed from V and 6 bases from J, the gap between germline ends came to 16 bases. From germline, CDR1 is LGHNA and CDR2 YNFKEQ. This CDR3 spans 16 amino acids. This chain's CDR3 is CASSQEGTPIGDTQYF. In DNA, the CDR3 is TGTGCCAGCAGCCAAGAAGGGACTCCCATCGGGGATACGCAGTATTTT.

This chain connects TRBV28 to TRBJ1-2, with 8 bases matching TRBD1. V shed 3 bases and J 8 bases; nucleotides not matched to a gene: 5. The CDR3 runs to 13 residues. Germline CDR1 is MDHEN and CDR2 is SYDVKM. In DNA, the CDR3 is TGTGCCAGCAGTTTCCCCGGGACAGGCGGCTACACCTTC. This codes for CASSFPGTGGYTF.

The chain combines TRBV18 with TRBJ2-7, with D unclear. This CDR3 contains 13 residues. V was cut by 4 bases and J by 0 bases, with 7 bases left in between. Germline values: CDR1 KGHSH, CDR2 LQKENI. CDR3 sequence reads: CASSQSNSYEQYF. CDR3 coding DNA: TGTGCCAGCTCACAGAGTAACTCCTACGAGCAGTACTTC. Combining the CDR3 with reference TRBV18 and TRBJ2-7 gives the whole variable domain NAGVMQNPRHLVRRRGQEARLRCSPMKGHSHVYWYRQLPEEGLKFMVYLQKENIIDESGMPKERFSAEFPKEGPSILRIQQVVRGDSAAYFCASSQSNSYEQYFGPGTRLTVT.

The chain combines TRBV24-1 with TRBJ2-2; TRBD1 is a possible D gene (6 bases). Germline values: CDR1 KGHDR, CDR2 SFDVKD. Trimming took 0 bases from V and 3 from J, leaving 10 bases between them. The CDR3 has 16 amino acids. CDR3: CATSDLQSGDTGELFF. The CDR3 coding sequence is TGTGCCACCAGTGATTTGCAATCAGGGGACACCGGGGAGCTGTTTTTT.

This clone was detected a few times. Within the sample, other DNA sequences also encode this same CDR3. V and J are TRBV19 and TRBJ2-5, with a weak D call TRBD1 (5 bases). CDR1 LNHDA and CDR2 SQIVND come from the germline V gene (reference sequence). The CDR3 loop spans 12 amino acids. The V end lost 6 bases, the J end lost 5 bases, and 10 bases lay between the germline ends. The CDR3 DNA reads as TGTGCCAGTAGACAGGCCGGGGAGACCCAGTACTTC. Encoded protein: CASRQAGETQYF.

This chain joins TRBV2 and TRBJ1-6, with 8 bases that match TRBD1. Germline V CDR1 and CDR2: SNHLY, FYNNEI. This CDR3 has 13 amino acids. The ends lost 7 bases at V and 8 bases at J; junction bases unmatched: 4. CDR3 region: CASTSDRDSPLHF. As DNA, the CDR3 is TGTGCCAGCACCTCGGACAGGGATTCACCCCTCCACTTT.

DNA for the CDR3: TGTGCCAGCAGCCAAGTTTTATGGATTAACACCGGGGAGCTGTTTTTT. Translated: CASSQVLWINTGELFF. The gene calls are TRBV3-1 (or the pseudogene TRBV3-2) and TRBJ2-2; D not resolved. Trimming cost V 1 base and J 2 bases, with 11 bases left between them. The CDR3 spans 16 residues. CDR1 is LGHDT, CDR2 YNNKEL, per germline (reference sequence).

This clone was counted between two and nine times. The J gene is TRBJ2-3, the V gene TRBV6-1; D may match TRBD1 or TRBD2 (6 bases each). The V and J ends lost 1 base and 3 bases respectively, with 20 bases between them. The CDR3 covers 18 residues. From germline, CDR1 is MNHNS and CDR2 SASEGT. The CDR3: CASSEVPGGDRVTDTQYF. For the CDR3, the DNA is TGTGCCAGCAGTGAAGTTCCCGGGGGCGACCGGGTAACAGATACGCAGTATTTT.

V and J are TRBV2 and TRBJ2-1, with unresolved D. Germline V CDR1 and CDR2: SNHLY, FYNNEI. This CDR3 has 17 residues. Trimming left V 3 bases short and J 10 bases short, with 25 bases between. In DNA form, the CDR3 reads TGTGCCAGCAGTGATTCGAGTGCCGAGACTGGGCGTGAAGAGCAGTTCTTC. Its translation is CASSDSSAETGREEQFF.

The chain is built from TRBV18 and TRBJ1-6; 11 bases align to TRBD1. J was trimmed by 10 bases and V by 5 bases; bases with no gene match: 7. Germline values: CDR1 KGHSH, CDR2 LQKENI. There are 15 residues in the CDR3. CDR3 in DNA: TGTGCCAGCTCATTAGGGACAGGGGGTGAGTCACCCCTCCACTTT. Translated: CASSLGTGGESPLHF.

The CDR3 sequence is CATSSGQGYEQYF. The DNA for the CDR3 is TGTGCCACCTCTTCGGGGCAGGGCTACGAGCAGTACTTC. V usage is TRBV28 and J usage is TRBJ2-7, with D tentatively TRBD1 or TRBD2 (5 bases each). Germline V gene data show CDR1 as MDHEN and CDR2 as SYDVKM. V was cut by 10 bases and J by 3 bases, with 16 bases left in between. The CDR3 length is 13 residues.

V and J are TRBV5-6 and TRBJ2-7, with a weak D call TRBD1 (6 bases). Per the germline V gene, CDR1 is SGHDT and CDR2 is YYEEEE. The V and J ends lost 3 bases and 2 bases respectively, with 12 bases between them. The CDR3 is made up of 14 amino acids. For the CDR3, the DNA is TGTGCCAGCAGCTCCCCGGGACACACCTACGAGCAGTACTTC. It is translated as CASSSPGHTYEQYF.

This chain connects TRBV5-1 to TRBJ2-3; 10 bases align to TRBD2. V shed 6 bases and J 1 base; nucleotides not matched to a gene: 5. Germline loops: CDR1 SGHRS, CDR2 YFSETQ. This CDR3 has 15 amino acids. The CDR3 sequence is CASNSGTSGTDTQYF. In DNA form, the CDR3 reads TGCGCCAGCAACTCCGGGACTAGCGGCACAGATACGCAGTATTTT.

The chain has TRBV21-1 and TRBJ2-5; whether TRBD1, the table's D call, matches the DNA was not checked. TRBV21-1 is shown as a pseudogene. The CDR3 extends over 18 amino acids. The CDR3 DNA reads TGTGCCAGCAGCAAAGTTTTCTTCCAAGGACAGAAACAAGAGACCCAGTACTTC. It yields the protein CASSKVFFQGQKQETQYF.

The CDR3 region is CASSPPGGAEAFF. For the CDR3, the DNA is TGTGCCAGCAGCCCTCCGGGGGGTGCCGAAGCTTTCTTT. The chain has TRBV7-9 and TRBJ1-1; possible D gene TRBD1, 5 bases. Trimming left V 5 bases short and J 8 bases short, with 15 bases between. This CDR3 comprises 13 residues. Germline-derived CDR1 and CDR2 are SEHNR and FQNEAQ (reference sequence).

This rearrangement joins TRBV29-1 to TRBJ1-2; 8 positions match TRBD1. With V trimmed by 7 bases and J by 8 bases, 12 bases remained unmatched. The CDR3 is 13 residues long. Per germline, CDR1 SQVTM and CDR2 ANQGSEA. CDR3 in DNA: TGCAGCGCCGGACAGGGATCGGGAGCGGGCTACACCTTC. This gives the protein CSAGQGSGAGYTF.

V usage is TRBV29-1 and J usage is TRBJ1-5, with D perhaps TRBD1 (6 bases). V was trimmed by 5 bases and J by 4 bases, leaving 12 bases between them. Germline values: CDR1 SQVTM, CDR2 ANQGSEA. There are 13 residues in the CDR3. CDR3 bases: TGCAGCGTTCAACAGGGAGGAAATCAGCCCCAGCATTTT. The encoded protein is CSVQQGGNQPQHF.

The rearrangement joins TRBV18 to TRBJ1-2; D gene unclear. With 0 bases removed from V and 0 bases from J, the gap between germline ends came to 2 bases. The germline CDR1 and CDR2 sequences are KGHSH and LQKENI. The CDR3 has 13 amino acids. CDR3 DNA sequence: TGTGCCAGCTCACCACCGGCTAACTATGGCTACACCTTC. This sequence encodes CASSPPANYGYTF. The full variable domain, rest sourced from reference TRBV18 and TRBJ1-2, is NAGVMQNPRHLVRRRGQEARLRCSPMKGHSHVYWYRQLPEEGLKFMVYLQKENIIDESGMPKERFSAEFPKEGPSILRIQQVVRGDSAAYFCASSPPANYGYTFGSGTRLTVV.